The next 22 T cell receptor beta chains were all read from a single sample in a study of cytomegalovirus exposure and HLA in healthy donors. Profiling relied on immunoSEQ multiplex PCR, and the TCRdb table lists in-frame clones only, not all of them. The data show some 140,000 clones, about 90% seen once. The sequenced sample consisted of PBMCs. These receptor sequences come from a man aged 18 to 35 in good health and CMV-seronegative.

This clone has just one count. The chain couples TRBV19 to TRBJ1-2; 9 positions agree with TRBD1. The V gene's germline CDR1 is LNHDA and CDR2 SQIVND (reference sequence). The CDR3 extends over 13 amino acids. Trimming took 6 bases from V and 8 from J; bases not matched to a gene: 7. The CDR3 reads CASSAQGADGYTF. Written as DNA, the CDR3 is TGTGCCAGTAGCGCACAGGGGGCTGACGGCTACACCTTC.

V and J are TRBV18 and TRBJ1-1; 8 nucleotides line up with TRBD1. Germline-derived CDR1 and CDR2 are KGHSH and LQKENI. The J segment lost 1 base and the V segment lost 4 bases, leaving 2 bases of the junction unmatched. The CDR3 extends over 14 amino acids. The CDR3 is CASSLGQGNTEAFF. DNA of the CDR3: TGTGCCAGCTCACTTGGACAGGGGAACACTGAAGCTTTCTTT.

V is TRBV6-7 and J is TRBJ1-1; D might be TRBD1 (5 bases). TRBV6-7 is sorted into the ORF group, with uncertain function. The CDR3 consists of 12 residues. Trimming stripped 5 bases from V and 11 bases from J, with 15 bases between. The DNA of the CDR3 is TGTGCCAGCAGTCGCGACACGCCAGGGGCTTTCTTT. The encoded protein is CASSRDTPGAFF.

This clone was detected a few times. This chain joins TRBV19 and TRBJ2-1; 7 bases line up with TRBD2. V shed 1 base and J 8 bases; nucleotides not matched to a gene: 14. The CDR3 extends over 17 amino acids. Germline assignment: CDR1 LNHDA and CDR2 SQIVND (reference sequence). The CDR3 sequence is CASSIGGAGVSNHEQFF. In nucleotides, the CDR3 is TGTGCCAGTAGTATAGGAGGCGCGGGAGTCTCCAACCATGAGCAGTTCTTC.

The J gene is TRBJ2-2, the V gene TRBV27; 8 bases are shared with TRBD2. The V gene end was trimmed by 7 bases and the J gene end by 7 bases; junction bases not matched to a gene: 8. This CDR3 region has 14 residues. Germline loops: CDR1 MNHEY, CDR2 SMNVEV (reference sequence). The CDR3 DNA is TGTGCCAGCAAAGCGGGAGTATTTGTCGGGGAGCTGTTTTTT. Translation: CASKAGVFVGELFF.

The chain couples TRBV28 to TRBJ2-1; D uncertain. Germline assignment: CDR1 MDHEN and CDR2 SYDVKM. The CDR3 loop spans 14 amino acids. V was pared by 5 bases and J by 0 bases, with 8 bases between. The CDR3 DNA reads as TGTGCCAGCAGTGTGGCCAGCTCCTACAATGAGCAGTTCTTC. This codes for CASSVASSYNEQFF.

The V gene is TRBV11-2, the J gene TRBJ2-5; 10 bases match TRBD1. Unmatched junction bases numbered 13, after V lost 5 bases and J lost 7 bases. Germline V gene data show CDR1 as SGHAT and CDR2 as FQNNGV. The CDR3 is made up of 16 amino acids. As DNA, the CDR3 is TGTGCCAGCAGCACGATTAAGACAGGGGGCGCGGGGACCCAGTACTTC. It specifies CASSTIKTGGAGTQYF.

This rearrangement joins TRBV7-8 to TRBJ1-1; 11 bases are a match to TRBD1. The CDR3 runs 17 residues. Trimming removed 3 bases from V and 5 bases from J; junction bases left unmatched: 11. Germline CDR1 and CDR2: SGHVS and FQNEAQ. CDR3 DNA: TGTGCCAGCAGCTTTTGGACAGGGGGCCGGAAGGATACTGAAGCTTTCTTT. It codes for CASSFWTGGRKDTEAFF. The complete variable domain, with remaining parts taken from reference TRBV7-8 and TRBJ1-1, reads GAGVSQSPRYKVAKRGQDVALRCDPISGHVSLFWYQQALGQGPEFLTYFQNEAQLDKSGLPSDRFFAERPEGSVSTLKIQRTQQEDSAVYLCASSFWTGGRKDTEAFFGQGTRLTVV.

CDR3 region: CASSRIAGGETQYF. The CDR3 DNA is TGTGCCAGCAGCCGGATAGCGGGAGGCGAGACCCAGTACTTC. This chain connects TRBV7-9 to TRBJ2-5, with TRBD2 matching over 10 bases. CDR1 is SEHNR, CDR2 FQNEAQ, per germline (reference sequence). V lost 5 bases to trimming and J lost 5 bases; unmatched junction nucleotides: 5. This CDR3 comprises 14 residues.

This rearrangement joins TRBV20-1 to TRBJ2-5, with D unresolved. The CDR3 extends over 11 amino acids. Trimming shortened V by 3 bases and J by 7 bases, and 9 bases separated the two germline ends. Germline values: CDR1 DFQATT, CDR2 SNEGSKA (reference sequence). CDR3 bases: TGCAGTGCTAGGCAGATCATGACCCAGTACTTC. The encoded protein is CSARQIMTQYF.

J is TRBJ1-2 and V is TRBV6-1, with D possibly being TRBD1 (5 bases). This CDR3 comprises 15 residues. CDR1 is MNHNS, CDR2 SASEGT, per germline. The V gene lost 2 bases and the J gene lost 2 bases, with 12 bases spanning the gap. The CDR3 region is CASSEWAGRNYGYTF. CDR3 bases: TGTGCCAGCAGTGAATGGGCAGGGAGGAACTATGGCTACACCTTC.

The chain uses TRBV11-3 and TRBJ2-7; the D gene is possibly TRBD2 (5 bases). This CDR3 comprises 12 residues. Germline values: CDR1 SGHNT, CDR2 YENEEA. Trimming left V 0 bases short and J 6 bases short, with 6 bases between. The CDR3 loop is CASSLDEGEQYF. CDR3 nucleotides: TGTGCCAGCAGCTTAGATGAGGGCGAGCAGTACTTC.

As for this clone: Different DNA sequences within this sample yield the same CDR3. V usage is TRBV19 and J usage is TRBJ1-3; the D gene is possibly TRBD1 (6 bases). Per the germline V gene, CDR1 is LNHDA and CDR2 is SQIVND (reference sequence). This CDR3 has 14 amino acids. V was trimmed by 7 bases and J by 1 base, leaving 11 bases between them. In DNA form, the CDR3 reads TGTGCCAGTAACAGGGAAGTATCTGGAAACACCATATATTTT. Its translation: CASNREVSGNTIYF. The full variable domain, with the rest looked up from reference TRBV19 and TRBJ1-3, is DGGITQSPKYLFRKEGQNVTLSCEQNLNHDAMYWYRQDPGQGLRLIYYSQIVNDFQKGDIAEGYSVSREKKESFPLTVTSAQKNPTAFYLCASNREVSGNTIYFGEGSWLTVV.

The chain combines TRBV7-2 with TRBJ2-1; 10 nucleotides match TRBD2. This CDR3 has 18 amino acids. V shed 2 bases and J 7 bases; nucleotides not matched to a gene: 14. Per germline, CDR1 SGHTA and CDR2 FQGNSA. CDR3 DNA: TGTGCCAGCAGCTTACTTCCAGGGCTAGCGGGAGTTCGGAATGAGCAGTTCTTC. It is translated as CASSLLPGLAGVRNEQFF.

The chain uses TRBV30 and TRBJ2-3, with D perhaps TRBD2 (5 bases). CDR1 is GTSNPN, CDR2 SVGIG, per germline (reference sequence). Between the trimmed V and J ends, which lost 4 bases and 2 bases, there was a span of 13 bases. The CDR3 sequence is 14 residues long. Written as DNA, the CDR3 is TGTGCCTGGAAAAGCGGTACTTACACAGATACGCAGTATTTT. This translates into CAWKSGTYTDTQYF. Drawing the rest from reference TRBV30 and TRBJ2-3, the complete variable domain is SQTIHQWPATLVQPVGSPLSLECTVEGTSNPNLYWYRQAAGRGLQLLFYSVGIGQISSEVPQNLSASRPQDRQFILSSKKLLLSDSGFYLCAWKSGTYTDTQYFGPGTRLTVL.

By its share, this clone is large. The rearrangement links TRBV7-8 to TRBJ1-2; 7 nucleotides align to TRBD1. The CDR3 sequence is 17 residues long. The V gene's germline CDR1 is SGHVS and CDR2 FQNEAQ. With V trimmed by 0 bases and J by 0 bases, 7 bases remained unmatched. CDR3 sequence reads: CASSLAAGGDSNYGYTF. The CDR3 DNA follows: TGTGCCAGCAGCTTAGCGGCAGGGGGAGATTCTAACTATGGCTACACCTTC. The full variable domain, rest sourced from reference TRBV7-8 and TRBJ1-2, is GAGVSQSPRYKVAKRGQDVALRCDPISGHVSLFWYQQALGQGPEFLTYFQNEAQLDKSGLPSDRFFAERPEGSVSTLKIQRTQQEDSAVYLCASSLAAGGDSNYGYTFGSGTRLTVV.

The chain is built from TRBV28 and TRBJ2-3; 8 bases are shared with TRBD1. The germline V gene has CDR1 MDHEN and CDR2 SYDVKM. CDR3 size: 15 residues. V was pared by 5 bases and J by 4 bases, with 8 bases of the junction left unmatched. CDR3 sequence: CASSPTGGKPDTQYF. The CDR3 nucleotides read TGTGCCAGCAGTCCTACAGGGGGTAAGCCAGATACGCAGTATTTT.

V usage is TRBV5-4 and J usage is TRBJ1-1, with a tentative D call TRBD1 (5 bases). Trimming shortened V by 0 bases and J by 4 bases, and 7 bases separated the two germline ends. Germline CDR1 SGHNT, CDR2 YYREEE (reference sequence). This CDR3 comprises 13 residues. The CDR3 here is CASSLAGLTEAFF. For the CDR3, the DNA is TGTGCCAGCAGCTTGGCAGGGCTCACTGAAGCTTTCTTT. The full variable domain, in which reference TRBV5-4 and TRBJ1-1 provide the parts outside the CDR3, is ETGVTQSPTHLIKTRGQQVTLRCSSQSGHNTVSWYQQALGQGPQFIFQYYREEENGRGNFPPRFSGLQFPNYSSELNVNALELDDSALYLCASSLAGLTEAFFGQGTRLTVV.

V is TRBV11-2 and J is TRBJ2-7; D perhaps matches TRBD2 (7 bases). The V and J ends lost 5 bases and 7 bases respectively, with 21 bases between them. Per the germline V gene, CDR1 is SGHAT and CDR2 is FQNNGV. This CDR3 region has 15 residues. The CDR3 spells CASSPPWGGASEQYF. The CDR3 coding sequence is TGTGCCAGCAGCCCCCCCTGGGGGGGGGCGAGTGAGCAGTACTTC.

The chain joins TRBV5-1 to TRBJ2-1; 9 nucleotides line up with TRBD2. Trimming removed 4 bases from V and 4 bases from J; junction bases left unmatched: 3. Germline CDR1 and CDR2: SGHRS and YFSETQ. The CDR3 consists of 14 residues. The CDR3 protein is CASSIAGAYNEQFF. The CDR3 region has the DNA TGCGCCAGCAGCATAGCGGGGGCTTACAATGAGCAGTTCTTC. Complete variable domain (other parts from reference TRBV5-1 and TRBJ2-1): KAGVTQTPRYLIKTRGQQVTLSCSPISGHRSVSWYQQTPGQGLQFLFEYFSETQRNKGNFPGRFSGRQFSNSRSEMNVSTLELGDSALYLCASSIAGAYNEQFFGPGTRLTVL.

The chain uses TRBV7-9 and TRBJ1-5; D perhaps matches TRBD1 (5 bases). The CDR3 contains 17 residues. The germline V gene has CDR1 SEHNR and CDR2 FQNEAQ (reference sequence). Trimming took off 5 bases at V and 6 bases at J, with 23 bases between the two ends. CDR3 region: CASSLGAGGERGQPQHF. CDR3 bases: TGTGCCAGCAGCCTTGGGGCGGGGGGTGAGCGGGGTCAGCCCCAGCATTTT.

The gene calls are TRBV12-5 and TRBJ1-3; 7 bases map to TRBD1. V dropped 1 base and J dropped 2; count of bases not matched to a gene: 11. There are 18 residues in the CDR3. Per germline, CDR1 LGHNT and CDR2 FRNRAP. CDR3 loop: CASGLGSPTGLTGNTIYF. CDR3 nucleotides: TGTGCTAGTGGTTTGGGCTCCCCGACAGGGCTTACTGGAAACACCATATATTTT.